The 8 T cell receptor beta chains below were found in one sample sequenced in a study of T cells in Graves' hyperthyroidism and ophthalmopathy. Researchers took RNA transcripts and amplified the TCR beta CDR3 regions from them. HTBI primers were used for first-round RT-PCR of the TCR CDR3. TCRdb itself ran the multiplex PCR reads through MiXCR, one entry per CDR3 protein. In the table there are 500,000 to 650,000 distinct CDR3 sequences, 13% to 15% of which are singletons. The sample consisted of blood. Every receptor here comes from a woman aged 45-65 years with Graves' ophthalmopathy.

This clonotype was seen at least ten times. The CDR3 DNA sequence: TGTGCCAGCAGCTTAGATGAGGGGCGCTACACCTTC. Amino acids: CASSLDEGRYTF. V is TRBV7-9 and J is TRBJ1-2; TRBD1 is a possible D gene (5 bases). This CDR3 is built from 12 residues. V lost 1 base, J lost 9 bases, and 9 bases lay in between. Germline-derived CDR1 and CDR2 are SEHNR and FQNEAQ (reference sequence).

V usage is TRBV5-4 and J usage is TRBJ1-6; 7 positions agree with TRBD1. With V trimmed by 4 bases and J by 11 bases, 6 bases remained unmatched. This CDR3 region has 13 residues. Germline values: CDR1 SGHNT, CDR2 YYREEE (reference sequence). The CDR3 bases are TGTGCCAGCAGCCCGGACAGGAAGCCACCCCTCCACTTT. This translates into CASSPDRKPPLHF.

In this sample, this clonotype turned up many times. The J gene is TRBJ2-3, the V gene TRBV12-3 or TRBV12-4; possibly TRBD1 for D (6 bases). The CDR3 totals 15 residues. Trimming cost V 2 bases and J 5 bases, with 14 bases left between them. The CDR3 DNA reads TGTGCCAGCAGTTTAATATTGCAGGGACAAGATACGCAGTATTTT. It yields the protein CASSLILQGQDTQYF.

The CDR3 DNA reads as TGCAGTGCTTTACTAGCGGAAGTATACAATGAGCAGTTCTTC. This sequence encodes CSALLAEVYNEQFF. J is TRBJ2-1 and V is TRBV20-1; 8 bases are a match to TRBD2. CDR3 length: 14 residues. The trim removed 5 bases at V and 4 bases at J, leaving 7 bases unmatched. Germline CDR1 and CDR2: DFQATT and SNEGSKA (reference sequence).

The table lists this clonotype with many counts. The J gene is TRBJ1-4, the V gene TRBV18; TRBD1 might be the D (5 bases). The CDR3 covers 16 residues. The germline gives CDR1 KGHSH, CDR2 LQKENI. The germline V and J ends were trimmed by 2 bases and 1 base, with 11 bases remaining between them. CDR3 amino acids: CASSPMEGQTNEKLFF. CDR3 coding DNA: TGTGCCAGCTCACCAATGGAGGGGCAAACTAATGAAAAACTGTTTTTT.

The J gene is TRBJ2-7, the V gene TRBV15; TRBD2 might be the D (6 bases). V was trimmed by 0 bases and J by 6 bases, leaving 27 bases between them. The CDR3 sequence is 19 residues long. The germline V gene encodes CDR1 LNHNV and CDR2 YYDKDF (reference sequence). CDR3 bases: TGTGCCACCAGCAGAGATCTAACGGGAGTTCGTGTACCAGCAGTCGAGCAGTACTTC. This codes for CATSRDLTGVRVPAVEQYF.

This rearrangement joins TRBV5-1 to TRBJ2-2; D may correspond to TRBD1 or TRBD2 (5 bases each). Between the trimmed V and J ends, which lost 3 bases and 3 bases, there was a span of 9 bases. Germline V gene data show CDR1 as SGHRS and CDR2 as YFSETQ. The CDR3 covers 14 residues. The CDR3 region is CASSSQGDTGELFF. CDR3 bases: TGCGCCAGCAGCTCCCAGGGAGACACCGGGGAGCTGTTTTTT.

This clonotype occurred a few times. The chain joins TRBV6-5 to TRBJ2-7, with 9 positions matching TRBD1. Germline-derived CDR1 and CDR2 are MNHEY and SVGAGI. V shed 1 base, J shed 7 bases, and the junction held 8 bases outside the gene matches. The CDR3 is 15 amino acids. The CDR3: CASSYFSTGGREQYF. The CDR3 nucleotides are TGTGCCAGCAGTTACTTCTCGACAGGGGGTAGGGAGCAGTACTTC.